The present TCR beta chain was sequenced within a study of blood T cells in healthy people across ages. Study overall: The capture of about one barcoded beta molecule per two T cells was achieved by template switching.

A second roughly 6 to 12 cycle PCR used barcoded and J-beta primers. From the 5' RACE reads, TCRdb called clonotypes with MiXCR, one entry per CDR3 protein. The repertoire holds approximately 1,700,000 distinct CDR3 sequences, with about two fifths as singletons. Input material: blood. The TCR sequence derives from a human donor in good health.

The CDR3 DNA reads as TGTGCCAGCTCACCGACTAGCAGGTCAGAGCAGTACTTC. Protein product: CASSPTSRSEQYF. The chain links TRBV18 to TRBJ2-4; 7 bases align to TRBD2. V gave up 3 bases and J gave up 13 bases; unmatched junction bases: 9. CDR3 length: 13 residues. Germline loops: CDR1 KGHSH, CDR2 LQKENI.